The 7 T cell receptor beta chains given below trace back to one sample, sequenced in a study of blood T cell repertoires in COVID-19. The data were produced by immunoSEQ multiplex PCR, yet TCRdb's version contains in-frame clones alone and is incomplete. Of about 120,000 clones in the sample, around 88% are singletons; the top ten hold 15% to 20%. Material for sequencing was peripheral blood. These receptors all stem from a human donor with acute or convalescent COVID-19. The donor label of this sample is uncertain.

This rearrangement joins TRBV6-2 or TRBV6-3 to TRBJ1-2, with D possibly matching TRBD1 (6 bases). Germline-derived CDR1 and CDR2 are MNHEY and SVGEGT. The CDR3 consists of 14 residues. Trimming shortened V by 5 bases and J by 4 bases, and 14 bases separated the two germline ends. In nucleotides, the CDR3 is TGTGCCAGCAGTATCCGGGCAGGGGTCTATGGCTACACCTTC. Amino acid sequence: CASSIRAGVYGYTF.

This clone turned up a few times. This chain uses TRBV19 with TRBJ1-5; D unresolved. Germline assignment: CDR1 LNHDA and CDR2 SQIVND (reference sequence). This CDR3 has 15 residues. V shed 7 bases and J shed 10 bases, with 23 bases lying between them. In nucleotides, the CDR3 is TGTGCCAGTAAAGGAAATTTAGATAACCGGGGACCCCAGCATTTT. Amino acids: CASKGNLDNRGPQHF.

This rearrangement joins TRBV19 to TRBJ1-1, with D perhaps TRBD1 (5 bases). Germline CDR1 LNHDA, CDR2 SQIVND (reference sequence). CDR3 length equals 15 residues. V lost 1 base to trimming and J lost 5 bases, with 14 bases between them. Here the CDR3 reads CASSIAWGRETEAFF. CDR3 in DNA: TGTGCCAGTAGTATAGCTTGGGGGAGGGAGACTGAAGCTTTCTTT.

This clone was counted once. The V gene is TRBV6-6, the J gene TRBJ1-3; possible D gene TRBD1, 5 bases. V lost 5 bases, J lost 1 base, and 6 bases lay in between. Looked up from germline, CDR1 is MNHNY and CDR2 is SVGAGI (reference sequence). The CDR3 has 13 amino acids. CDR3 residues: CASSGTSGNTIYF. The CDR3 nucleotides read TGTGCCAGCAGTGGGACTTCTGGAAACACCATATATTTT.

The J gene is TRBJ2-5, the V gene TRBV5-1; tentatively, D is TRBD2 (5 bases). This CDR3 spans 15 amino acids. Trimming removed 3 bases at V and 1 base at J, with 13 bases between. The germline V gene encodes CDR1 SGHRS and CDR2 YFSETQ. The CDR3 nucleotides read TGCGCCAGCAGCTCCCTAGCAACCCTCCAAGAGACCCAGTACTTC. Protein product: CASSSLATLQETQYF.

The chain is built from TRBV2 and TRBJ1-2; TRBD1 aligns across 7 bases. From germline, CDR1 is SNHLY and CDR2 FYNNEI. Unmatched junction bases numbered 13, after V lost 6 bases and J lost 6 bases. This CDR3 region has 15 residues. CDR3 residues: CASSGETGRNNGYTF. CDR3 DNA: TGTGCCAGCAGCGGGGAGACAGGGCGGAATAATGGCTACACCTTC.

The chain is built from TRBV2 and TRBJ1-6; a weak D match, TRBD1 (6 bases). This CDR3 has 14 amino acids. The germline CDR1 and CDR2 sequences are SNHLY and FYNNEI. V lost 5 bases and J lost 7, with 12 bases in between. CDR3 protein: CASSLRQENSPLHF. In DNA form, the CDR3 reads TGTGCCAGCAGTCTGAGACAGGAAAATTCACCCCTCCACTTT.